This TCR beta chain came from a study of T cells in Graves' hyperthyroidism and ophthalmopathy. Template material for amplifying TCR beta CDR3 regions consisted of RNA transcripts. In the first-round RT-PCR of the TCR CDR3, the HTBI primer set was used. TCRdb re-derived calls from the multiplex PCR reads in MiXCR, one entry per CDR3 protein. The table records roughly 300,000 distinct CDR3 sequences, about 25% of them present only once. This clonotype was observed a few times. V was clipped by 5 bases and J by 8 bases, with 12 bases between them. The CDR3 has 12 amino acids. The gene calls are TRBV12-3 or TRBV12-4 and TRBJ1-1, with D unclear. The sequence came from a man aged 40-50 years with Graves' hyperthyroidism that later progressed to Graves' ophthalmopathy. Sequencing input: blood. CDR3 residues: CASSLAGREAFF. CDR3 DNA sequence: TGTGCCAGCAGTCTTGCGGGCAGGGAAGCTTTCTTT.